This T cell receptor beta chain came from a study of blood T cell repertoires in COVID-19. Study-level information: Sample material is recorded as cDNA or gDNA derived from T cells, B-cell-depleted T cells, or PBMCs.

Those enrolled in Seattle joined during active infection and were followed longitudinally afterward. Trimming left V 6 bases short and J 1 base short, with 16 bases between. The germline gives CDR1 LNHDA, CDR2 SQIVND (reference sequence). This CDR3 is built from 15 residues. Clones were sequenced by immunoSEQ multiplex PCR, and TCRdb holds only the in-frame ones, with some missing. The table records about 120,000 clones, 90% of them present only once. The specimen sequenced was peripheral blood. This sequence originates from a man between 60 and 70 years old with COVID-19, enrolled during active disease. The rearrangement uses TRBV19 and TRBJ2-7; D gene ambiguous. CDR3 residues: CASSISIAVSYEQYF. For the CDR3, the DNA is TGTGCCAGTAGCATTAGTATTGCGGTTTCCTACGAGCAGTACTTC.